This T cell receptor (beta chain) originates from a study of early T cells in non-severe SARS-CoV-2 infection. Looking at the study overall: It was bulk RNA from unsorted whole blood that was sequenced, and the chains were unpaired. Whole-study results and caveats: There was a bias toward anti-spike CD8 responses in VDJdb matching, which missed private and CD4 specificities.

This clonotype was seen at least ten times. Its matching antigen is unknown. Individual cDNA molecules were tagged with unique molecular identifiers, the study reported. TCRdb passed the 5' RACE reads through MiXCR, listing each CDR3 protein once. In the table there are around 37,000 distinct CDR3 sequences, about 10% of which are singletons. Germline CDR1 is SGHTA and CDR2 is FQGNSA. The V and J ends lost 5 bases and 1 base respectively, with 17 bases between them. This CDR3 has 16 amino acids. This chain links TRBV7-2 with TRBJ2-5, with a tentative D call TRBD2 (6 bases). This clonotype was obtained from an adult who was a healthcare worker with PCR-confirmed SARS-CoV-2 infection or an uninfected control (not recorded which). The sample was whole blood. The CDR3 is CASSTLAGGVQETQYF. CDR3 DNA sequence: TGTGCCAGCAGCACCCTCGCCGGCGGGGTCCAAGAGACCCAGTACTTC.